This is a list of T cell receptor beta chains from one sample in a study of blood T cell repertoires in COVID-19. Profiling relied on immunoSEQ multiplex PCR, and the TCRdb table lists in-frame clones only, not all of them. The table shows approximately 350,000 clones, with 65% to 85% occurring only once. Sequences were obtained from peripheral blood. The source of these receptors is a man aged 25-40 years with active or convalescent COVID-19. CDR3s include the opening cysteine and the closing phenylalanine or tryptophan. D genes are given only for firm matches. Clone size appears in some rows only: once, few, many, or a class for an expanded clone.

d_call: TRBD1
j_call: TRBJ2-7
clone_size: once
v_call: TRBV30
cdr3_nt: TGTGCCTGGAGCGGGGACAGGGGGATCTACGAGCAGTACTTC
cdr3_aa: CAWSGDRGIYEQYF

d_call: NA
j_call: TRBJ2-7
clone_size: NA
v_call: TRBV28
cdr3_nt: TGTGCCAGCACCCTGAGGGGAGGCGAGCAGTACTTC
cdr3_aa: CASTLRGGEQYF

d_call: NA
j_call: TRBJ1-2
clone_size: NA
v_call: TRBV7-9
cdr3_nt: TGTGCCAGCCGCAGACAGGATGGCTACACCTTC
cdr3_aa: CASRRQDGYTF

d_call: NA
j_call: TRBJ1-5
clone_size: NA
v_call: TRBV5-6
cdr3_nt: TGTGCCAGCAGCCTAGGGTCCCAGGGGCAGCCCCAGCATTTT
cdr3_aa: CASSLGSQGQPQHF

d_call: NA
j_call: TRBJ2-1
clone_size: NA
v_call: TRBV29-1
cdr3_nt: TGCAGCGTTGATAAAGCGGCGGGTCACAATGAGCAGTTCTTC
cdr3_aa: CSVDKAAGHNEQFF

d_call: NA
j_call: TRBJ1-3
clone_size: NA
v_call: TRBV7-2
cdr3_nt: TGTGCCAGCAGCTCCCGGGTTGGAAACACCATATATTTT
cdr3_aa: CASSSRVGNTIYF

d_call: NA
j_call: TRBJ2-2
clone_size: NA
v_call: TRBV5-4
cdr3_nt: TGTGCATCTCACCCTCCCCGGGGGACCGGGGAGCTGTTTTTT
cdr3_aa: CASHPPRGTGELFF

d_call: NA
j_call: TRBJ1-6
clone_size: NA
v_call: TRBV29-1
cdr3_nt: TGCAGCTCCGGAGGTTCACTCTGGTGGAATTCACCCCTCCACTTT
cdr3_aa: CSSGGSLWWNSPLHF

d_call: NA
j_call: TRBJ1-1
clone_size: NA
v_call: TRBV18
cdr3_nt: TGTGCCAGCTCACCGGTCGGGGACACTGAAGCTTTCTTT
cdr3_aa: CASSPVGDTEAFF

d_call: TRBD2
j_call: TRBJ2-1
clone_size: NA
v_call: TRBV29-1
cdr3_nt: TGCAGCGTTGAAGACGGACTAGCGGGGCATCTAAACAATGAGCAGTTCTTC
cdr3_aa: CSVEDGLAGHLNNEQFF

d_call: NA
j_call: TRBJ1-6
clone_size: once
v_call: TRBV28
cdr3_nt: TGTGCCAGCAGTTTAGGGGGAGGGGAGGGCAATTCACCCCTCCACTTT
cdr3_aa: CASSLGGGEGNSPLHF

d_call: TRBD1
j_call: TRBJ1-5
clone_size: once
v_call: TRBV28
cdr3_nt: TGTGCCAGCAGCCCGACAGGGGCGGGACGGCCCCAGCATTTT
cdr3_aa: CASSPTGAGRPQHF

d_call: TRBD1
j_call: TRBJ1-4
clone_size: NA
v_call: TRBV9
cdr3_nt: TGTGCCAGCAGTGGAACAGGGGGCGGCTCGGGGGCCGAAAAACTGTTTTTT
cdr3_aa: CASSGTGGGSGAEKLFF

d_call: TRBD2
j_call: TRBJ2-1
clone_size: NA
v_call: TRBV4-1
cdr3_nt: TGCGCCAGCAGCCAAGAGAGGACTAGTGTCCGTGAGCAGTTCTTC
cdr3_aa: CASSQERTSVREQFF

d_call: NA
j_call: TRBJ2-1
clone_size: once
v_call: TRBV30
cdr3_nt: TGTGCCTGGAGTTTCCACTTGAAAACCGAGCAGTTCTTC
cdr3_aa: CAWSFHLKTEQFF

d_call: TRBD2
j_call: TRBJ2-1
clone_size: NA
v_call: TRBV2
cdr3_nt: TGTGCCAGCGGTCGGGGGGGCCTTGGCTATGAGCAGTTCTTC
cdr3_aa: CASGRGGLGYEQFF

d_call: NA
j_call: TRBJ1-5
clone_size: NA
v_call: TRBV14
cdr3_nt: TGTGCCAGCAGCCCAGGAAAGGGGGTGCAGCCCCAGCATTTT
cdr3_aa: CASSPGKGVQPQHF

d_call: NA
j_call: TRBJ1-2
clone_size: NA
v_call: TRBV7-8
cdr3_nt: TGTGCCAGCAGTGACTCGGGGGGCTTCTATGGCTACACCTTC
cdr3_aa: CASSDSGGFYGYTF

d_call: NA
j_call: TRBJ2-2
clone_size: few
v_call: TRBV6-5
cdr3_nt: TGTGCCAGCAGTTCCCCAGGGACCGGGGAGCTGTTTTTT
cdr3_aa: CASSSPGTGELFF

d_call: TRBD2
j_call: TRBJ2-2
clone_size: once
v_call: TRBV14
cdr3_nt: TGTGCCAGCAGCCGGACCGCCATGCGGGAGCTAATCGGGGAGCTGTTTTTT
cdr3_aa: CASSRTAMRELIGELFF

d_call: TRBD1
j_call: TRBJ2-5
clone_size: many
v_call: TRBV10-3
cdr3_nt: TGTGCCATCAGTTCAGTCGGACAGGTCGGAGAGACCCAGTACTTC
cdr3_aa: CAISSVGQVGETQYF

d_call: NA
j_call: TRBJ2-7
clone_size: NA
v_call: TRBV6-5
cdr3_nt: TGTGCCAGCAAGCGCCTAGGGGCTTCCTACGAGCAGTACTTC
cdr3_aa: CASKRLGASYEQYF

d_call: TRBD1
j_call: TRBJ2-7
clone_size: NA
v_call: TRBV30
cdr3_nt: TGTGCCTGGAGTGTACAAGGACAGGGGGACGAGCAGTACTTC
cdr3_aa: CAWSVQGQGDEQYF

d_call: TRBD2
j_call: TRBJ2-2
clone_size: NA
v_call: TRBV7-2
cdr3_nt: TGTGCCAGCAGACTAGCGGGGGGTAAAAACACCGGGGAGCTGTTTTTT
cdr3_aa: CASRLAGGKNTGELFF

d_call: NA
j_call: TRBJ1-2
clone_size: NA
v_call: TRBV4-3
cdr3_nt: TGCGCCAGCAGCCAAGACGGACAGTTTTATGGCTACACCTTC
cdr3_aa: CASSQDGQFYGYTF

d_call: TRBD1
j_call: TRBJ1-2
clone_size: NA
v_call: TRBV27
cdr3_nt: TGTGCCAGCAGTTTGTCAGGGGGCGCAAACTATGGCTACACCTTC
cdr3_aa: CASSLSGGANYGYTF

d_call: NA
j_call: TRBJ2-2
clone_size: few
v_call: TRBV18
cdr3_nt: TGTGCCAGCTCACCGGCGGGGGCAACCGTCGGGGAGCTGTTTTTT
cdr3_aa: CASSPAGATVGELFF

d_call: NA
j_call: TRBJ2-3
clone_size: NA
v_call: TRBV9
cdr3_nt: TGTGCCAGCAGCGTAGAGACAGCGGATACGCAGTATTTT
cdr3_aa: CASSVETADTQYF

d_call: TRBD2
j_call: TRBJ2-1
clone_size: NA
v_call: TRBV7-6
cdr3_nt: TGTGCCAGCAGCCGCGGGCTAGCGGGGCATGACAATGAGCAGTTCTTC
cdr3_aa: CASSRGLAGHDNEQFF

d_call: TRBD2
j_call: TRBJ2-2
clone_size: once
v_call: TRBV29-1
cdr3_nt: TGCGGCTGCGCGAAGAGCGGGGCGAACACCGGGGAGCTGTTTTTT
cdr3_aa: CGCAKSGANTGELFF